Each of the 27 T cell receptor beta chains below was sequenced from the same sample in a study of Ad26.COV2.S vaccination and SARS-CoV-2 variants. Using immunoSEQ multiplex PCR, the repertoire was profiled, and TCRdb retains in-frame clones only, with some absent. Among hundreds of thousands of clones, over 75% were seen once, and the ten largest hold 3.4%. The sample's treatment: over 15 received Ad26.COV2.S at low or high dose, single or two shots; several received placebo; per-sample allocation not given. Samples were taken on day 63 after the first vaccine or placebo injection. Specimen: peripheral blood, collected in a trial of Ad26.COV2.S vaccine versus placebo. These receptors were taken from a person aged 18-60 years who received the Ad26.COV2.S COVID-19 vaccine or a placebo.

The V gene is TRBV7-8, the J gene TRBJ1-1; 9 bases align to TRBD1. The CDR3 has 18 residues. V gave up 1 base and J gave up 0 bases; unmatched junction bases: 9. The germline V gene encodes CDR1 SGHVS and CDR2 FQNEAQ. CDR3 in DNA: TGTGCCAGCAGCTTAGAAGTCGTAGGGACAGGGCTGAACACTGAAGCTTTCTTT. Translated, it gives CASSLEVVGTGLNTEAFF.

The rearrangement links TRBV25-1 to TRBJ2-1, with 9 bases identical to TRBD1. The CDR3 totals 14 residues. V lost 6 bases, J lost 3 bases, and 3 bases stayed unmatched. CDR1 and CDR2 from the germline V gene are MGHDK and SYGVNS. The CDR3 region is CASSGQGNYNEQFF. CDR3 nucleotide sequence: TGTGCCAGCAGCGGACAGGGGAACTACAATGAGCAGTTCTTC.

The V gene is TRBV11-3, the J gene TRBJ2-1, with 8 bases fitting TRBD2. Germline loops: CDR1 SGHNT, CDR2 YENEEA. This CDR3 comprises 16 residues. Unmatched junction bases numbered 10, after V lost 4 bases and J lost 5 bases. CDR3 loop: CASSSPREGRDNEQFF. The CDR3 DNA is TGTGCCAGCAGCTCCCCCCGGGAGGGGAGAGACAATGAGCAGTTCTTC. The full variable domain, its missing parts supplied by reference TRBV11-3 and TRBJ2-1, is EAGVVQSPRYKIIEKKQPVAFWCNPISGHNTLYWYLQNLGQGPELLIRYENEEAVDDSQLPKDRFSAERLKGVDSTLKIQPAELGDSAVYLCASSSPREGRDNEQFFGPGTRLTVL.

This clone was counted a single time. The CDR3 reads CASSPEGRTGELFF. CDR3 nucleotide sequence: TGTGCCAGCAGCCCCGAGGGGCGGACCGGGGAGCTGTTTTTT. The V call is TRBV9, the J call TRBJ2-2; possibly TRBD1 or TRBD2 for D (5 bases each). Germline V gene sequence: CDR1 SGDLS, CDR2 YYNGEE. V lost 4 bases to trimming and J lost 5 bases, with 12 bases between them. The CDR3 extends over 14 amino acids.

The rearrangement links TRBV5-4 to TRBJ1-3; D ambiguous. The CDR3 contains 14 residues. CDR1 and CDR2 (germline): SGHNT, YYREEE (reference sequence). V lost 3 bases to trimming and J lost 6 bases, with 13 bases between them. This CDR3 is CASSSWRSPNTIYF. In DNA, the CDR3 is TGTGCCAGCAGCTCTTGGCGGTCTCCAAACACCATATATTTT.

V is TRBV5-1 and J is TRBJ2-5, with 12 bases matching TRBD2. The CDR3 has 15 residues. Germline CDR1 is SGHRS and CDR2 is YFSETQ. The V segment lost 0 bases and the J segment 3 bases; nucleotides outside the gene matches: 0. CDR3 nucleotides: TGCGCCAGCAGCTTGGCTAGCGGGGGGGAAGAGACCCAGTACTTC. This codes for CASSLASGGEETQYF.

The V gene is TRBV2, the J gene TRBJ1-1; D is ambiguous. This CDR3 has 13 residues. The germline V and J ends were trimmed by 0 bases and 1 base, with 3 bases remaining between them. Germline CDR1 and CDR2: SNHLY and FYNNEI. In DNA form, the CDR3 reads TGTGCCAGCAGTGAAGCGGGGAACACTGAAGCTTTCTTT. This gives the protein CASSEAGNTEAFF.

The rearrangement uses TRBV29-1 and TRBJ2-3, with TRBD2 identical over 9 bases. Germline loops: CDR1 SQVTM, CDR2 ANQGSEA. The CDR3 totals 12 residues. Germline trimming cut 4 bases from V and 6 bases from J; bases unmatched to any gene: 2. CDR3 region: CSVGGGVDTQYF. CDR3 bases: TGCAGCGTTGGCGGGGGGGTTGATACGCAGTATTTT.

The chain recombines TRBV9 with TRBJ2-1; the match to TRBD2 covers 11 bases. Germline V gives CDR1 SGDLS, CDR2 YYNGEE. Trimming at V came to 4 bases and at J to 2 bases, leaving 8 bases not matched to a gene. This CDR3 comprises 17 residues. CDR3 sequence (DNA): TGTGCCAGCAGCACCCGACTAGCGGGGCGTCCCTACAATGAGCAGTTCTTC. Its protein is CASSTRLAGRPYNEQFF.

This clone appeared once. The CDR3 DNA is TGCGCCAGCAGCCTCGACTCCACTGGGGCCAACGTCCTGACTTTC. Its protein is CASSLDSTGANVLTF. The chain joins TRBV5-1 to TRBJ2-6, with D uncertain. This CDR3 is 15 amino acids long. Trimming removed 4 bases at V and 2 bases at J, with 10 bases between. Germline lookup yields CDR1 SGHRS and CDR2 YFSETQ.

CDR3: CASSLSRGDEQYF. CDR3 nucleotides: TGTGCCAGCTCACTAAGCCGCGGGGACGAGCAGTACTTC. The chain is built from TRBV18 and TRBJ2-7; D is perhaps TRBD2 (6 bases). Trimming pared 4 bases from V and 5 bases from J, leaving 12 bases between. This CDR3 comprises 13 residues. Germline V gene lookup returns CDR1 KGHSH and CDR2 LQKENI.

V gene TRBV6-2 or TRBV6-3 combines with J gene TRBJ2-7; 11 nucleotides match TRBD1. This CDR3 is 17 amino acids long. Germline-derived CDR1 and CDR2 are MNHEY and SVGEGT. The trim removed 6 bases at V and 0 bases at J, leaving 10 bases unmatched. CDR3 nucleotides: TGTGCCAGCAGCCTTTATACCGGGACAGGGGGCTCCTACGAGCAGTACTTC. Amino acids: CASSLYTGTGGSYEQYF.

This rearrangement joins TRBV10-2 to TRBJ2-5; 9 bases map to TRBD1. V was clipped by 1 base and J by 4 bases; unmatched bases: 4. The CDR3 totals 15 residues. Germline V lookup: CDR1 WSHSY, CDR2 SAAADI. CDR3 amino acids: CASSEFTGGTETQYF. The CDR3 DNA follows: TGCGCCAGCAGTGAGTTCACAGGGGGCACAGAGACCCAGTACTTC.

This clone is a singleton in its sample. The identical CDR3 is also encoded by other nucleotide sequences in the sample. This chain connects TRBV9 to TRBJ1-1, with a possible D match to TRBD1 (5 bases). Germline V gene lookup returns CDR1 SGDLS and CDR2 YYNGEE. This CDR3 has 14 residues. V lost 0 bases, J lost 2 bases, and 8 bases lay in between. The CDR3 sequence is CASSVATDNTEAFF. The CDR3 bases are TGTGCCAGCAGCGTAGCGACAGACAACACTGAAGCTTTCTTT.

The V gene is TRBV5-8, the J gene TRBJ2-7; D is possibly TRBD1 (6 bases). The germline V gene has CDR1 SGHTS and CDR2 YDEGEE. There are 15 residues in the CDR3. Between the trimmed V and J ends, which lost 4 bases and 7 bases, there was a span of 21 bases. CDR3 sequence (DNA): TGTGCCAGCAGCCCCCCGCTGGGGCAGGGGAGAGAGCAGTACTTC. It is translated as CASSPPLGQGREQYF. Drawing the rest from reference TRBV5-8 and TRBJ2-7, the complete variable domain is EAGVTQSPTHLIKTRGQQATLRCSPISGHTSVYWYQQALGLGLQFLLWYDEGEERNRGNFPPRFSGRQFPNYSSELNVNALELEDSALYLCASSPPLGQGREQYFGPGTRLTVT.

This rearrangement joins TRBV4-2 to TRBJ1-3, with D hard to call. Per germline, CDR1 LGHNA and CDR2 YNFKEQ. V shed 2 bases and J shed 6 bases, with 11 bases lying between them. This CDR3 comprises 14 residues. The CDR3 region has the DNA TGTGCCAGCAGCCAAAGGAATAGGGAAAACACCATATATTTT. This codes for CASSQRNRENTIYF.

CDR3 sequence: CASSVTSTNEKLFF. For the CDR3, the DNA is TGTGCCAGCAGCGTGACGTCAACTAATGAAAAACTGTTTTTT. J is TRBJ1-4 and V is TRBV2, with no clear D. The CDR3 has 14 amino acids. From germline, CDR1 is SNHLY and CDR2 FYNNEI. Deletions cut 6 bases from V and 0 bases from J, with 8 bases between.

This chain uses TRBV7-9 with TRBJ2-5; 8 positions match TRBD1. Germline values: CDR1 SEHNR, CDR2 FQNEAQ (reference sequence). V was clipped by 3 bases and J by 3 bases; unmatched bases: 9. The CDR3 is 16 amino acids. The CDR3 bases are TGTGCCAGCAGCTTCGGTAGCACAGGGGGAGAAGAGACCCAGTACTTC. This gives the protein CASSFGSTGGEETQYF.

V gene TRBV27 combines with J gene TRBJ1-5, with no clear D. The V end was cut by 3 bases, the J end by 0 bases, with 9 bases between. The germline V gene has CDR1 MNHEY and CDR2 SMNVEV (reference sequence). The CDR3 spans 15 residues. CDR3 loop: CASSFSHYSNQPQHF. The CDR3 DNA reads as TGTGCCAGCAGTTTTTCACATTATAGCAATCAGCCCCAGCATTTT.

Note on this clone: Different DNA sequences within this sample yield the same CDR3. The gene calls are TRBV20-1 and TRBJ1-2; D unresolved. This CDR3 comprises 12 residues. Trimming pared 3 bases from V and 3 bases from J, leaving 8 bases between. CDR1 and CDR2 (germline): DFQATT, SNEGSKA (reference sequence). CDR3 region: CSASGQDYGYTF. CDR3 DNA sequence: TGCAGTGCTAGTGGTCAGGACTATGGCTACACCTTC.

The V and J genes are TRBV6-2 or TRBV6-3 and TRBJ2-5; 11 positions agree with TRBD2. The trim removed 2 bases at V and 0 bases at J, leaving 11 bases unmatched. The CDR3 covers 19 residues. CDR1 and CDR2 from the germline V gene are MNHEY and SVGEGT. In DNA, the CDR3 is TGTGCCAGCAGTTACCTGAGGCTAGCGGGGGGAATGTACCAAGAGACCCAGTACTTC. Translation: CASSYLRLAGGMYQETQYF.

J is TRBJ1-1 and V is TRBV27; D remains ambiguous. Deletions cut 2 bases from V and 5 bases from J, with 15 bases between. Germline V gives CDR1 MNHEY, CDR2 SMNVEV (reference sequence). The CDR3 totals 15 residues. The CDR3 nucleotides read TGTGCCAGCAGTTTAAACGGGCGGGGATTTACTGAAGCTTTCTTT. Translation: CASSLNGRGFTEAFF.

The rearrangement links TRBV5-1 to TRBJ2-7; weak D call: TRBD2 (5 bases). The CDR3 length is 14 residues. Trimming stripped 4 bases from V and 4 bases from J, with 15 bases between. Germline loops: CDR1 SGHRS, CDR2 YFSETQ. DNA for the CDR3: TGCGCCAGCAGCAGCGGACCTTCGGCTTACGAGCAGTACTTC. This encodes CASSSGPSAYEQYF. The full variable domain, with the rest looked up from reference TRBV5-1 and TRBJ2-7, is KAGVTQTPRYLIKTRGQQVTLSCSPISGHRSVSWYQQTPGQGLQFLFEYFSETQRNKGNFPGRFSGRQFSNSRSEMNVSTLELGDSALYLCASSSGPSAYEQYFGPGTRLTVT.

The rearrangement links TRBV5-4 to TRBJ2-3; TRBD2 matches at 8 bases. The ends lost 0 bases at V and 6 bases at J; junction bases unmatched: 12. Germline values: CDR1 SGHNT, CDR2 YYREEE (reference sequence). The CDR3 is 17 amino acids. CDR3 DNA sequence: TGTGCCAGCAGCTTGGAGGTGACCCGGGGGGGCTCGGATACGCAGTATTTT. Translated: CASSLEVTRGGSDTQYF. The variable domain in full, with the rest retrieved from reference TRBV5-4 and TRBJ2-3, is ETGVTQSPTHLIKTRGQQVTLRCSSQSGHNTVSWYQQALGQGPQFIFQYYREEENGRGNFPPRFSGLQFPNYSSELNVNALELDDSALYLCASSLEVTRGGSDTQYFGPGTRLTVL.

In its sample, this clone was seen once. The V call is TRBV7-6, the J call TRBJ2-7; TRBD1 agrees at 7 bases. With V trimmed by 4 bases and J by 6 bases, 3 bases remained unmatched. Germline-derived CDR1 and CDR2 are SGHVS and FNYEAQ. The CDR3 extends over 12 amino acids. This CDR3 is CASSWTGGEQYF. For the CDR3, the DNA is TGTGCCAGCAGCTGGACAGGCGGCGAGCAGTACTTC.

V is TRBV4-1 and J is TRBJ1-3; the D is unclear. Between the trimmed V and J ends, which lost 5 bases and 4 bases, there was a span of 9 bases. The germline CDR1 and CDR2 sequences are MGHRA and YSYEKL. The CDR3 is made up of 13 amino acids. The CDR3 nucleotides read TGCGCCAGCAGCTCAAGGATAGGAAACACCATATATTTT. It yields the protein CASSSRIGNTIYF.

CDR3 DNA sequence: TGTGCTGCGGGGAGACCTAACTATGGCTACACCTTC. Its translation: CAAGRPNYGYTF. The chain employs TRBV27 and TRBJ1-2; D uncertain. The germline CDR1 and CDR2 sequences are MNHEY and SMNVEV (reference sequence). The CDR3 length is 12 residues.